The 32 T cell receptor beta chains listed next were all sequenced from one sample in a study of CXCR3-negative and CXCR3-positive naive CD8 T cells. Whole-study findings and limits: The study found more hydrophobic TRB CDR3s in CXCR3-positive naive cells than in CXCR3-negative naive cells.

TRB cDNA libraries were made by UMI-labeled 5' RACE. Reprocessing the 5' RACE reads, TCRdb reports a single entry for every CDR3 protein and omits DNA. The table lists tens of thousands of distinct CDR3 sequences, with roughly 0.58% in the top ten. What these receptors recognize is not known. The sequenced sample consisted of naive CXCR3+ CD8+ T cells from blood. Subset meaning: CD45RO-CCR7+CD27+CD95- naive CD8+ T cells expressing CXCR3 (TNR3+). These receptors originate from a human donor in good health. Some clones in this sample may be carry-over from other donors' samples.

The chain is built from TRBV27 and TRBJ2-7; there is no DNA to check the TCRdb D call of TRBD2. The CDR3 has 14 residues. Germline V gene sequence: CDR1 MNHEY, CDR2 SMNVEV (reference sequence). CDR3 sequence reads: CASSPRDFSYEQYF.

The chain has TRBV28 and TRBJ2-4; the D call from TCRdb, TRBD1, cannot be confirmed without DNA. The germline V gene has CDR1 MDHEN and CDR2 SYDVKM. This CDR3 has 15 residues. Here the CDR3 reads CASSFRGVKRNIQYF.

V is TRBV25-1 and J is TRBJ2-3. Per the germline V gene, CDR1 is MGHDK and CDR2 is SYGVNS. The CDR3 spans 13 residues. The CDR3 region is CASSGSSTDTQYF.

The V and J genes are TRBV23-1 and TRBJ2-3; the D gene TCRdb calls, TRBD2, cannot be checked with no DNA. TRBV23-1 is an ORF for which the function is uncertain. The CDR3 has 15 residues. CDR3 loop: CASSPLAASTDTQYF.

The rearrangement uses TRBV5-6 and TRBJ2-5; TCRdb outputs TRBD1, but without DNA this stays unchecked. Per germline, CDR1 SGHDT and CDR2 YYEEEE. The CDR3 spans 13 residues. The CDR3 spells CASSWGQKETQYF.

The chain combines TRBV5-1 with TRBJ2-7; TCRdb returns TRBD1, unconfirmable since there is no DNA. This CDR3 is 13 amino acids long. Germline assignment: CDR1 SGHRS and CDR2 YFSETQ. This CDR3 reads CASSLRGAGEQYF.

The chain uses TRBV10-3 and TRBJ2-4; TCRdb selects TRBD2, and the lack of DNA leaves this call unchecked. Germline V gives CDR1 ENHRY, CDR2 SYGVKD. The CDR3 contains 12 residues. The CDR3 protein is CAISDRVVDLRF.

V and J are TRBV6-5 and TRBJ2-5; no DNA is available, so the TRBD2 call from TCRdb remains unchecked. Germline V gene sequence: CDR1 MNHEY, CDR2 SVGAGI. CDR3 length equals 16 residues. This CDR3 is CASSSPAGGGKETQYF.

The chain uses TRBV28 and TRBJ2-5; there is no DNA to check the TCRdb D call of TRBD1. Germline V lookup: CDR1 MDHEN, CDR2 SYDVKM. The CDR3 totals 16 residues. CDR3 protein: CASSMDQGTQQETQYF. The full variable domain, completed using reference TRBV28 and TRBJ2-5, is DVKVTQSSRYLVKRTGEKVFLECVQDMDHENMFWYRQDPGLGLRLIYFSYDVKMKEKGDIPEGYSVSREKKERFSLILESASTNQTSMYLCASSMDQGTQQETQYFGPGTRLLVL.

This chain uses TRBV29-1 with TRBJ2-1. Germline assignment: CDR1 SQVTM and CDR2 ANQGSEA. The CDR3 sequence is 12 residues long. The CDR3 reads CSVDGLANEQFF.

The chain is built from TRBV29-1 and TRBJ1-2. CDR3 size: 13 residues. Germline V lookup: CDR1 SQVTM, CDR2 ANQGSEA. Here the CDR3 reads CSAESLGDYGYTF. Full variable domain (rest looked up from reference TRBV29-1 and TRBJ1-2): SAVISQKPSRDICQRGTSLTIQCQVDSQVTMMFWYRQQPGQSLTLIATANQGSEATYESGFVIDKFPISRPNLTFSTLTVSNMSPEDSSIYLCSAESLGDYGYTFGSGTRLTVV.

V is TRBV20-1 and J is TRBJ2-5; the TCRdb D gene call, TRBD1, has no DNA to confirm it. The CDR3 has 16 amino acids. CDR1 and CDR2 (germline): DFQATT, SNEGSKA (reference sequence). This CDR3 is CSARLPLEKNKETQYF.

The CDR3 protein is CASSIGSTSYNEQFF. The chain is built from TRBV19 and TRBJ2-1. The CDR3 runs 15 residues. The germline CDR1 and CDR2 sequences are LNHDA and SQIVND (reference sequence).

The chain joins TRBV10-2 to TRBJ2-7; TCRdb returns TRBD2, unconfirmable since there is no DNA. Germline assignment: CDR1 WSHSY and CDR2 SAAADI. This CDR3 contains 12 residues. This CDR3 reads CVSIGPSYEQYF.

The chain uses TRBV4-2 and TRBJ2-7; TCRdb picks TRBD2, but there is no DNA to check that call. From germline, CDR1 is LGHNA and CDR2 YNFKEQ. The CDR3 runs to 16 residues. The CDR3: CASSQGASGFSYEQYF.

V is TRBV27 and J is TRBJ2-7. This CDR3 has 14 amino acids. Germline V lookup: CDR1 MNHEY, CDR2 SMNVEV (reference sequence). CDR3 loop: CASSLGGIPYEQYF.

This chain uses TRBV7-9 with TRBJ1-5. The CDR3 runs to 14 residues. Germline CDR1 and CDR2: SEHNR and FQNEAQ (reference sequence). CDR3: CASSLVDGNQPQHF.

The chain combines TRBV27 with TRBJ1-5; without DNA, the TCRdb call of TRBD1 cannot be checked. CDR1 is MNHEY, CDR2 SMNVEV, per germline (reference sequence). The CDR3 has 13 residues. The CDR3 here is CASSYQGHQPQHF.

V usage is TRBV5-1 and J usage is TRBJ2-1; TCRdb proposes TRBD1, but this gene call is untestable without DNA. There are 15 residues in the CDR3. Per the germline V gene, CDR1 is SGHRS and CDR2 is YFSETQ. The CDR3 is CASSSSPGTGVEQFF.

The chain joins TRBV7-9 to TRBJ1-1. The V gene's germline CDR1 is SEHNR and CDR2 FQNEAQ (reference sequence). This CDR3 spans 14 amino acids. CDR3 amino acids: CASSLGPLHTEAFF. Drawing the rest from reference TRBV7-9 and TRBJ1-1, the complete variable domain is DTGVSQNPRHKITKRGQNVTFRCDPISEHNRLYWYRQTLGQGPEFLTYFQNEAQLEKSRLLSDRFSAERPKGSFSTLEIQRTEQGDSAMYLCASSLGPLHTEAFFGQGTRLTVV.

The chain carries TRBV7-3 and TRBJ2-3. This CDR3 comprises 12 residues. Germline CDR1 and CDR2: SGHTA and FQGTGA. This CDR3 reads CASSSRADTQYF.

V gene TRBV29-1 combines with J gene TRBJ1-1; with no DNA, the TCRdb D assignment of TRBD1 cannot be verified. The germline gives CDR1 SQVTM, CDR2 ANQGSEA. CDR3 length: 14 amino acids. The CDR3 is CSVEGTEGATEAFF.

CDR3: CSARDWSGETQYF. The chain combines TRBV20-1 with TRBJ2-5; TCRdb calls TRBD2, which cannot be checked without DNA. From germline, CDR1 is DFQATT and CDR2 SNEGSKA (reference sequence). The length of the CDR3 is 13 residues.

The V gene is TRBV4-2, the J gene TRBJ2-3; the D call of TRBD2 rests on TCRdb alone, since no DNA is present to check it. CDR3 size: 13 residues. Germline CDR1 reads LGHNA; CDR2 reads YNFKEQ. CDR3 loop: CASSQTEADTQYF.

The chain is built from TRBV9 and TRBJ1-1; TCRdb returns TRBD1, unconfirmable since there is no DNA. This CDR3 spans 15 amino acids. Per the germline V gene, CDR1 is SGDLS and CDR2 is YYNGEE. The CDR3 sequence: CASSPQQGPNTEAFF.

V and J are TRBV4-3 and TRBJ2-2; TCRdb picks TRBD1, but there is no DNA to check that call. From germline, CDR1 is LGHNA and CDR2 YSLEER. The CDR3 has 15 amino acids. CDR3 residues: CASSQGTENTGELFF.

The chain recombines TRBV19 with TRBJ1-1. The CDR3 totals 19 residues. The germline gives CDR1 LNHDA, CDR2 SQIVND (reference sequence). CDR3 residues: CASWSGGPPFGTENTEAFF. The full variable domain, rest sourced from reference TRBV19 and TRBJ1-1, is DGGITQSPKYLFRKEGQNVTLSCEQNLNHDAMYWYRQDPGQGLRLIYYSQIVNDFQKGDIAEGYSVSREKKESFPLTVTSAQKNPTAFYLCASWSGGPPFGTENTEAFFGQGTRLTVV.

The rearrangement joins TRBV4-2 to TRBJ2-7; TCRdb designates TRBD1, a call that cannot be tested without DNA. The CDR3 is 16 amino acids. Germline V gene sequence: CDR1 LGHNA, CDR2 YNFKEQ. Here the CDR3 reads CASSQEWGTGLVEQYF.

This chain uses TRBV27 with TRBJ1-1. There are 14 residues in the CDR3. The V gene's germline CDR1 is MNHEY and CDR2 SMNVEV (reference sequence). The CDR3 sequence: CASSLTAGGPEAFF.

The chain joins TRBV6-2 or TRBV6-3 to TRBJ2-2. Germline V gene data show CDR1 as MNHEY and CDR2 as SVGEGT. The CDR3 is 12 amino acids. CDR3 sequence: CASSYNTGELFF.

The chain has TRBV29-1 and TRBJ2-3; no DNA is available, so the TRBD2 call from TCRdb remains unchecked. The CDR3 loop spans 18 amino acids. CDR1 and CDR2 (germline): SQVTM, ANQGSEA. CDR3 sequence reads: CSHGLAGGRFDSTDTQYF.

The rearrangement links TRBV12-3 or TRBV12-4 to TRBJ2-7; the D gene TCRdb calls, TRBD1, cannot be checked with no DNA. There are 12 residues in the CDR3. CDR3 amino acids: CAVRSRGGEQYF.